This is a list of T cell receptor beta chains from one sample in a study of blood T cell repertoires in COVID-19. The assay was immunoSEQ multiplex PCR, and TCRdb's table has in-frame clones only and misses some. The sample has about 140,000 clones; around 90% are singletons. Sequencing used peripheral blood. These receptors originate from a human donor in a cohort sampled during active COVID-19. Each CDR3 is given with its conserved first and last residue.

CDR3 protein | J gene | V gene
CASSIRGSDEKLFF | TRBJ1-4 | TRBV19
CASSFIGGYGYTF | TRBJ1-2 | TRBV12-3/TRBV12-4
CSVEGGGSGANVLTF | TRBJ2-6 | TRBV29-1
CAWSRTGSYEQYF | TRBJ2-7 | TRBV30
CASIRPGAQYF | TRBJ2-5 | TRBV19
CATSRTVSADTQYF | TRBJ2-3 | TRBV24-1
CASSRTSRETQYF | TRBJ2-5 | TRBV7-2
CASSPPGLGGNNEQFF | TRBJ2-1 | TRBV28
CASSLQSGGTYGYTF | TRBJ1-2 | TRBV6-5
CASSTLPQEMNTEAFF | TRBJ1-1 | TRBV19
CASSPRTLYNEQFF | TRBJ2-1 | TRBV7-9
CASSLLGQGAYEQYF | TRBJ2-7 | TRBV27
CASSPTSGGTYEQYF | TRBJ2-7 | TRBV4-3
CASSEVGGGNEKLFF | TRBJ1-4 | TRBV6-1
CASSLGASGVNEQFF | TRBJ2-1 | TRBV5-1
CASGDRGYQPQHF | TRBJ1-5 | TRBV19
CASSYLAGAGYEQYF | TRBJ2-7 | TRBV6-5
CASSESGTNEKLFF | TRBJ1-4 | TRBV5-1
CASSFQAYEQYF | TRBJ2-7 | TRBV5-6
CASSIQGATEAFF | TRBJ1-1 | TRBV7-9
CASSFAVNTEAFF | TRBJ1-1 | TRBV5-1
CASRATSAYEQYF | TRBJ2-7 | TRBV12-3/TRBV12-4
CASSSRLAGGTSSHNEQFF | TRBJ2-1 | TRBV7-9
CASSFSGFYGYTF | TRBJ1-2 | TRBV12-3/TRBV12-4
CASSSISPGTSSYNSPLHF | TRBJ1-6 | TRBV27
CSARGREKLFF | TRBJ1-4 | TRBV20-1
CATTGLVTDTQYF | TRBJ2-3 | TRBV6-6
CASSPRPASGGLGANVLTF | TRBJ2-6 | TRBV9
CAWGPGTALRSLHF | TRBJ1-6 | TRBV30
CASSYAAPGANVLTF | TRBJ2-6 | TRBV6-2/TRBV6-3
CASSQAPGQGYNEQFF | TRBJ2-1 | TRBV5-4
CASSLSGVAYEQYF | TRBJ2-7 | TRBV5-6
CASSVGGVATNEKLFF | TRBJ1-4 | TRBV9
CASSPLAGGPGEQYF | TRBJ2-7 | TRBV6-5
CASSPRYGQKTGELFF | TRBJ2-2 | TRBV7-7
CASSYGSPGSTQYF | TRBJ2-3 | TRBV6-2/TRBV6-3
CSVDLPVRGSYTF | TRBJ1-2 | TRBV29-1
CASSQAGNTIYF | TRBJ1-3 | TRBV5-1
CASSILQGGTYGYTF | TRBJ1-2 | TRBV19
CASSLNVAGANTGELFF | TRBJ2-2 | TRBV7-9
CASSLDLDTQYF | TRBJ2-3 | TRBV5-1
CASSIDPGMRTEAFF | TRBJ1-1 | TRBV19
CASLSGDTQYF | TRBJ2-3 | TRBV6-5
CASSPSYEQYF | TRBJ2-7 | TRBV14